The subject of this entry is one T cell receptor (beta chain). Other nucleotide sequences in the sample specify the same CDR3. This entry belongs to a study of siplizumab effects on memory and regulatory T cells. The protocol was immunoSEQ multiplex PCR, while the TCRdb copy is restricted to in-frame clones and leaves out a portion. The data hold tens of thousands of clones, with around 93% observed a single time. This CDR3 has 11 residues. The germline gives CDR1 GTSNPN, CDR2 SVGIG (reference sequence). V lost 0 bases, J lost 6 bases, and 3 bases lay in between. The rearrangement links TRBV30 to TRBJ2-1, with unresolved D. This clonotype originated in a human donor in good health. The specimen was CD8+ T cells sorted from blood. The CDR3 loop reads CAWSVLNEQFF. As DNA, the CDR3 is TGTGCCTGGAGTGTTCTCAATGAGCAGTTCTTC.